The clone carrying this TCR beta chain appeared once. The CDR3 totals 15 residues. The V gene's germline CDR1 is MNHEY and CDR2 SVGAGI. The ends were cut back, 10 bases at V and 0 bases at J, with 18 bases in the middle. These data originate in a study of blood T cell repertoires in COVID-19. Profiled with immunoSEQ multiplex PCR; TCRdb holds only in-frame clones, not every one. Among more than 250,000 clones listed, roughly 85% were seen once. This chain joins TRBV6-5 and TRBJ1-2; D perhaps matches TRBD1 (5 bases). The sequencing input was PBMCs or T cells enriched from blood (not recorded which). The TCR was taken from a man aged 25 to 40 who had recovered from COVID-19. The DNA of the CDR3 is TGTGCCACCCCGAGTCAGGGTACCGCTAACTATGGCTACACCTTC. Translated, it gives CATPSQGTANYGYTF.